These 17 T cell receptor beta chains were sequenced from one sample in a study of T cell responses to AZD1222 COVID-19 vaccine. This table comes from immunoSEQ multiplex PCR, and its TCRdb copy is limited to in-frame clones, with some not included. This sample carries 90,000 to 110,000 clones, roughly 89% of them seen once, and the ten largest clones take approximately 45%. The sample here was peripheral blood, taken 28 days after the second AZD1222 dose. The receptor set was obtained from an adult who received the AZD1222 COVID-19 vaccine.

The chain has TRBV28 and TRBJ2-3; 8 bases match TRBD2. J gave up 2 bases and V 4 bases, and 5 bases lay outside the gene matches. CDR1 and CDR2 (germline): MDHEN, SYDVKM. CDR3 size: 15 residues. The DNA for the CDR3 is TGTGCCAGCAGTTCGGCCGGGAGGGCCACAGATACGCAGTATTTT. Amino acids: CASSSAGRATDTQYF. The variable domain in full, completed from reference TRBV28 and TRBJ2-3, reads DVKVTQSSRYLVKRTGEKVFLECVQDMDHENMFWYRQDPGLGLRLIYFSYDVKMKEKGDIPEGYSVSREKKERFSLILESASTNQTSMYLCASSSAGRATDTQYFGPGTRLTVL.

The J gene is TRBJ1-2, the V gene TRBV25-1, with 8 nucleotides matching TRBD1. Germline lookup yields CDR1 MGHDK and CDR2 SYGVNS. V trimming: 3 bases; J trimming: 4 bases; junction bases outside the gene matches: 1. The CDR3 runs to 13 residues. The CDR3 sequence: CASSEGQAYGYTF. CDR3 coding DNA: TGTGCCAGCAGTGAGGGACAGGCCTATGGCTACACCTTC.

This chain's CDR3 is CATSGYPGLAPNEQFF. CDR3 nucleotides: TGTGCCACCAGTGGTTACCCGGGACTAGCGCCCAATGAGCAGTTCTTC. The V call is TRBV24-1, the J call TRBJ2-1; 10 positions match TRBD2. The CDR3 extends over 16 amino acids. The trim removed 5 bases at V and 6 bases at J, leaving 9 bases unmatched. Looked up from germline, CDR1 is KGHDR and CDR2 is SFDVKD.

The chain is built from TRBV5-1 and TRBJ2-3, with D perhaps being TRBD1 or TRBD2 (6 bases each). Germline assignment: CDR1 SGHRS and CDR2 YFSETQ. This CDR3 comprises 15 residues. The V and J ends lost 4 bases and 5 bases respectively, with 17 bases between them. This CDR3 is CASSQGRGPQDTQYF. CDR3 bases: TGCGCCAGCAGCCAGGGGCGGGGACCCCAAGATACGCAGTATTTT. Using reference TRBV5-1 and TRBJ2-3 for the parts outside the CDR3, the full variable domain is KAGVTQTPRYLIKTRGQQVTLSCSPISGHRSVSWYQQTPGQGLQFLFEYFSETQRNKGNFPGRFSGRQFSNSRSEMNVSTLELGDSALYLCASSQGRGPQDTQYFGPGTRLTVL.

In its sample, this clone was seen once. The chain has TRBV4-1 and TRBJ2-1, with 8 positions matching TRBD2. V gave up 3 bases and J gave up 8 bases; unmatched junction bases: 15. Germline loops: CDR1 MGHRA, CDR2 YSYEKL. This CDR3 contains 17 residues. CDR3 sequence (DNA): TGCGCCAGCAGCCAGGCCCTAGGGAGCGGGAGATCTGATGAGCAGTTCTTC. This sequence encodes CASSQALGSGRSDEQFF.

This chain joins TRBV6-5 and TRBJ1-2; D possibly corresponds to TRBD1 (5 bases). The germline V gene encodes CDR1 MNHEY and CDR2 SVGAGI. The CDR3 spans 12 residues. V lost 6 bases and J lost 8, with 13 bases in between. CDR3 bases: TGTGCCAGCAGAGCCGGGACTCTGGGCTACACCTTC. It specifies CASRAGTLGYTF.

The rearrangement uses TRBV2 and TRBJ2-7; the D is unclear. Trimming cost V 6 bases and J 1 base, with 10 bases left between them. The CDR3 runs to 13 residues. Germline values: CDR1 SNHLY, CDR2 FYNNEI. The CDR3 sequence: CASSVPTSYEQYF. The CDR3 nucleotides read TGTGCCAGCAGCGTTCCGACTTCCTACGAGCAGTACTTC.

The chain employs TRBV6-1 and TRBJ1-4, with 9 bases lining up with TRBD1. J gave up 5 bases and V 2 bases, and 6 bases lay outside the gene matches. The CDR3 is 16 amino acids. Germline V lookup: CDR1 MNHNS, CDR2 SASEGT. CDR3 nucleotide sequence: TGTGCCAGCAGTGAACTACATGGGACAGGGAATGAAAAACTGTTTTTT. It yields the protein CASSELHGTGNEKLFF.

This clone was observed once. Other DNA sequences in this sample translate to the same CDR3. The chain couples TRBV11-3 to TRBJ2-2; D remains unclear. The germline V and J ends were trimmed by 4 bases and 0 bases, with 0 bases remaining between them. The germline V gene has CDR1 SGHNT and CDR2 YENEEA. This CDR3 contains 12 residues. The CDR3 DNA follows: TGTGCCAGCAGCTCGAACACCGGGGAGCTGTTTTTT. Encoded protein: CASSSNTGELFF.

This chain joins TRBV10-2 and TRBJ2-3; TRBD2 agrees at 10 bases. V was pared by 7 bases and J by 1 base, with 2 bases of the junction left unmatched. CDR3 length: 14 amino acids. Germline CDR1 WSHSY, CDR2 SAAADI. The CDR3 protein is CASTGTSGTDTQYF. DNA for the CDR3: TGCGCCAGCACCGGGACTAGCGGCACAGATACGCAGTATTTT.

V usage is TRBV28 and J usage is TRBJ1-1; D gene ambiguous. V was pared by 3 bases and J by 3 bases, with 8 bases between. The CDR3 covers 13 residues. CDR1 is MDHEN, CDR2 SYDVKM, per germline. The CDR3 nucleotides are TGTGCCAGCAGTTTCTGGCAGGACACTGAAGCTTTCTTT. Translation gives CASSFWQDTEAFF. Together with reference TRBV28 and TRBJ1-1, the CDR3 gives the full variable domain: DVKVTQSSRYLVKRTGEKVFLECVQDMDHENMFWYRQDPGLGLRLIYFSYDVKMKEKGDIPEGYSVSREKKERFSLILESASTNQTSMYLCASSFWQDTEAFFGQGTRLTVV.

The chain combines TRBV7-2 with TRBJ2-3; 9 nucleotides align to TRBD2. Per the germline V gene, CDR1 is SGHTA and CDR2 is FQGNSA. J lost 5 bases, V lost 9 bases, and 15 bases had no gene match. This CDR3 is built from 16 residues. The CDR3 protein is CASSQGVSGSLDTQYF. The CDR3 region has the DNA TGTGCCAGTTCTCAAGGGGTTAGCGGGAGTTTAGATACGCAGTATTTT.

V and J are TRBV12-3 or TRBV12-4 and TRBJ2-7; no firm D call. CDR3 length: 13 amino acids. The V end lost 4 bases, the J end lost 0 bases, and 7 bases lay between the germline ends. The CDR3 region has the DNA TGTGCCAGCAGTTATTACGACTCCTACGAGCAGTACTTC. This sequence encodes CASSYYDSYEQYF.

The chain recombines TRBV24-1 with TRBJ2-1, with TRBD2 identical over 7 bases. CDR1 and CDR2 (germline): KGHDR, SFDVKD. The V segment lost 9 bases and the J segment 6 bases; nucleotides outside the gene matches: 10. This CDR3 region has 14 residues. CDR3 bases: TGTGCCACCGCCTATCGGGGGGTGGGCAATGAGCAGTTCTTC. Amino acids: CATAYRGVGNEQFF.

This chain links TRBV6-2 or TRBV6-3 with TRBJ2-1, with D perhaps matching TRBD2 (6 bases). The CDR3 contains 16 residues. From germline, CDR1 is MNHEY and CDR2 SVGEGT. Trimming removed 5 bases from V and 10 bases from J, with 24 bases in between. The CDR3 protein is CASSGPLGLQLGEQFF. CDR3 coding DNA: TGTGCCAGCAGTGGACCCTTGGGACTTCAATTAGGGGAGCAGTTCTTC.

V gene TRBV2 combines with J gene TRBJ1-1; D is possibly TRBD1 (6 bases). Trimming left V 7 bases short and J 0 bases short, with 12 bases between. Germline V CDR1 and CDR2: SNHLY, FYNNEI. The CDR3 sequence is 14 residues long. DNA for the CDR3: TGTGCCAGCATCCTGGGACACTTGAACACTGAAGCTTTCTTT. It is translated as CASILGHLNTEAFF.

The chain is built from TRBV5-8 and TRBJ1-2; D gene unclear. CDR1 SGHTS and CDR2 YDEGEE come from the germline V gene. This CDR3 has 13 residues. V lost 2 bases and J 2 bases, leaving 7 bases between the germline ends. Here the CDR3 DNA reads TGTGCCAGCAGCTTCCGGCGGAACTATGGCTACACCTTC. Its translation is CASSFRRNYGYTF.